This entry concerns a single TCR beta chain. The target of this receptor is not known. No qualities accompany the bases; no much larger clone lies one base away. The sample originates from a study of cytomegalovirus exposure and HLA in healthy donors (dated by TCRdb to about 2017). Regarding the research as a whole: An earlier analysis of approximately 600 of the donors reported more than 250 Gb of sequence data and 117 million unique TCR beta sequences from some 180 million T cells. An early release that covered 500 to 800 HLA-typed donors contained approximately 300 gigabases of sequencing data and 85 million to 100 million unique TCR sequences. Of the roughly 410 genotyped donors, approximately 81% were placed in the genetic ancestry cluster associated with self-reported Caucasian donors. The study was designed to test whether signatures of past pathogen exposure could be identified by cataloging public T cell receptors. The study used immunosequencing to profile the T cell repertoires of around 600 subjects and linked those repertoires to cytomegalovirus serostatus. A separate validation cohort of 100 to 150 different subjects was used in addition to the 666-subject first cohort. The study combined high-throughput TCR immunosequencing, statistical association of individual TCRs with disease status, and machine learning to predict cytomegalovirus infection status. A later analysis re-examined previously published TCR beta repertoires from 600 to 700 donors and added high-resolution HLA genotyping to investigate patterns of TCR occurrence. The later analysis used no new phenotypic data to find candidate immune exposures, relying instead on TCR beta sequences and their occurrence across donors. An earlier analysis of roughly 600 of the donors used high-throughput TCR beta sequencing to judge whether each TCR beta V gene segment behaved as functional or pseudogenic. Alongside the repertoire data, information on donor age, sex, ethnicity and CMV serostatus was compiled. In a later genetic analysis, genome-wide SNP genotypes for about 55% of the roughly 670 donors were used, and that subset was treated as a discovery cohort. Every repertoire in the discovery cohort had been generated on one and the same sequencing platform. HLA typing covered class I and class II loci at four-digit resolution. The number of typed donors differed by locus: about 620-630 for A, B, C, DRB1 and DQB1; 500 to 550 for DQA1; about 600 for DPA1; and about 450 for DPB1. Roughly 5 DR-DQ haplotypes were handled as single units for association and clustering because linkage in the cohort was strong. Among 350 to 400 genotyped donors of the cohort, an average of approximately 240,000 unique TCR beta nucleotide sequences were sequenced per donor, around 20% of them non-productive. General findings and caveats noted by the study authors: In both the original and validation cohorts, the classifier was reported to diagnose cytomegalovirus status with high specificity and sensitivity. Broadly in line with IMGT annotations, most TCR beta V segments showed up in productive rearrangements about 87% or about 30% of the time in an earlier analysis of around 600 of the donors. When HLA alleles, especially DR and DQ, strongly co-occurred, TCR associations were difficult to assign to individual alleles. A further reported finding was that TCR beta sequences accurately predicted the HLA-A and HLA-B alleles for most subjects in the first cohort. Linkage disequilibrium might explain the correlated functional status among segregating V segments, but an unknown experimental factor could not be excluded. A few of the identified cytomegalovirus-associated TCR beta chains were confirmed in vitro to be specific for cytomegalovirus antigens. A later analysis found that TCR association rates varied across HLA loci, with DRB1 alleles showing the most associated TCRs and HLA-C alleles the fewest. A later analysis associated about 18,000 TCR beta sequences with specific HLA alleles at a false discovery rate of 0.05. Sequencing depth was assumed to be roughly uniform across donors in the presence/absence analyses, though that assumption may not hold. Several of the top co-occurrence clusters appeared to be linked to parvovirus B19, influenza, CMV and Epstein-Barr virus, according to a later analysis. Because counts were too low, seventeen rarely observed V segments, including chromosome 9 orphons, were excluded from the earlier analysis of around 590 of the donors. The study listed 164 TCR beta chains as associated with cytomegalovirus. Most TCR sequences were seen in very few donors, while some public TCRs were found in many individuals. A later analysis found that HLA-associated TCR beta chains were more clonally expanded and had lower generation probabilities than equally common non-associated chains. Because some donors lacked HLA typing at each locus, the association tests relied only on the typed subset. In this cohort, only TCR beta chains were sequenced, and detectable features were limited by the absence of alpha or paired-chain data. According to a later analysis, most CMV-associated TCR beta chains appeared to be HLA-restricted, and the HLA associations seemed to be driven largely by CMV exposure. A cluster of highly shared sequence variants was judged likely to represent a technical artifact of the sequencing pipeline. According to the authors, the approach could potentially be generalized to other disease states and immunological phenotypes. An association between a missense DCLRE1C variant and V-gene and J-gene trimming of TCR beta chains was found in a later genetic analysis and replicated in an independent cohort. According to a later genetic analysis, donors in an Asian-associated ancestry cluster had fewer N-insertions in productive TCRs than the approximately 650-donor mean. The only immune exposure information available for the cohort was CMV serostatus.

The cohort was made up of approximately 670 healthy bone marrow donors. All cohort members were sampled while nominally healthy, although unrecorded immune exposures were likely present. The donor was CMV seropositive and was included in the group of 250 to 350 seropositive cohort members. A peripheral blood sample was provided by each donor, and peripheral blood mononuclear cells were used for TCR beta sequencing. Genomic DNA extraction from the blood cell samples was performed with the Qiagen DNeasy Blood Extraction Kit. Receptor amplification or capture employed the immunoSEQ multiplex PCR assay. For the multiplex PCR, a mixture combining 60 forward primers for TCR Vbeta segments and 13 reverse primers for TCR Jbeta segments was used. The CDR3 region of rearranged TCR beta genes was amplified from genomic DNA with a multiplex PCR assay. The amplified TCR beta libraries were sequenced on the Illumina HiSeq System as 87-base-pair reads. On the study's bioinformatics: Across the 666 repertoires, a later analysis counted 78 million or so unique TCR beta chains, roughly 11 million of which were shared by at least two donors. A nearest-neighbor algorithm error-corrected the raw reads and collapsed the reads into unique sequences, merging closely related sequences to remove PCR and sequencing errors. V, D and J gene segments were assigned by aligning CDR3 sequences to IMGT reference sequences. For a sequence to be retained, a match of at least six nucleotides to both a V gene segment and a J gene segment was required. A rearrangement counted as productive if the CDR3 had no stop codons and remained in frame with V and J, and every other rearrangement counted as non-productive. Following IMGT convention, CDR3 was defined as the stretch from the second conserved V-encoded cysteine to the conserved J-encoded phenylalanine. The earlier analysis of roughly 590 of the donors excluded any sequence lacking an unambiguous match to a single V gene segment. An earlier analysis of approximately 590 of the donors called V segments functional above 56.7% productive rearrangements and segregating when the between-donor standard deviation exceeded 5%. A statistical classification framework was built to diagnose cytomegalovirus status from the catalog of TCR beta chain sequences. In a later analysis, V and J genes were assigned by comparing TCR nucleotide sequences against IMGT/GENE-DB human TR gene sequences. The TCRdist pipeline was used in a later analysis to assign CDR3 sequences and most-parsimonious VDJ recombination scenarios. In a later analysis, each TCR beta chain was defined by its CDR3 amino acid sequence together with its V-gene family, and reads lacking a unique V-gene family were excluded. In a later analysis, 500 to 700 highly shared, low-generation-probability nucleotide sequences were removed to address suspected cross-contamination and a sequencing artifact. For each public chain, a later analysis derived a clonal expansion index from normalized ranks of inferred template counts within each repertoire. A later analysis computed generation probabilities with a VDJ recombination model fitted to out-of-frame rearrangements, and checked the results against IGoR. Hypergeometric tests were used in a later analysis to score TCR-TCR, TCR-HLA and TCR-CMV co-occurrence, with a repertoire-size bias correction applied to the TCR pairs. To estimate false discovery rates, a later analysis permuted the HLA or CMV assignments 20 times. A later analysis grouped co-occurring TCRs with DBSCAN, adding TCRdist sequence similarity when clustering within HLA-allele-positive subsets. Repertoires with fewer than 30,000 or more than 120,000 public chains, plus five repertoires with anomalous nucleotide sharing, were excluded from co-occurrence clustering. TCRdb re-hosts the immuneACCESS table, in-frame sequences only. Its copies lack some clones; in the studies checked, an unresolved V gene accounts for under half of them, and the cause for the rest is not known. Clone size and the V and J calls come from that table; the DNA yielded D and trimming. Recorded for this sample are around 250,000 clones; about 86% of them occurred a single time. The ten biggest clones cover less than 9% of the sample.

The origin of this receptor is a woman aged 55-69 years in good health and CMV-seropositive. Material: PBMCs.

In nucleotide form, the sequence is TGTGCCAGCAGTGAACAGGGCAGGTTGTGGAATTCACCCCTCCACTTT. Translated, it reads CASSEQGRLWNSPLHF. This chain is built from TRBV25-1 and TRBJ1-6; TRBD1 is perhaps the D gene, given 5 matching bases. The trim is 2 bases for V and 7 bases for J, with a gap of 15 bases between the germline ends. Counted from cysteine to phenylalanine, this CDR3 has 16 amino acids. The entry retains the CDR3 DNA only, 48 bases that are in frame from base 1. The CDR1 and CDR2 encoded by the germline V gene are MGHDK and SYGVNS.